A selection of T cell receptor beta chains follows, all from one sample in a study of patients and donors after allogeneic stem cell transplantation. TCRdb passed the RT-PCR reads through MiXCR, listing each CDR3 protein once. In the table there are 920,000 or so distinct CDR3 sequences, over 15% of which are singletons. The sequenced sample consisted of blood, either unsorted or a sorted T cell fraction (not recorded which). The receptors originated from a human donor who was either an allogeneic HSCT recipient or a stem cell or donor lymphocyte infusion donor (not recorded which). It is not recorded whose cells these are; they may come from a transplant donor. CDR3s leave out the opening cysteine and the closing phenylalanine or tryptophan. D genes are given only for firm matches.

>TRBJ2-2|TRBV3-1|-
ASAGLSSTGELF
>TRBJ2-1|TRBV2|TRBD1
ASSEAEWTGWYEQF
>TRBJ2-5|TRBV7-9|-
ASSNRKETQY
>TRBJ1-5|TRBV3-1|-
ASSQDRGGYSNQPQH
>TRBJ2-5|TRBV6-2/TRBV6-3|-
ASSLLGRLETQY
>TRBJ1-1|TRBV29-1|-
SVVGGASSEAF
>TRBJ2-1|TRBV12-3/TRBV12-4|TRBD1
ASSLEGTGFDEQF
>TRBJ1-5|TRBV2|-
ASSEVWTGNQPQH
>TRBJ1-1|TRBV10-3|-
AISDGSGGSEAF
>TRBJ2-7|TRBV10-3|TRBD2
AISPAGGPYEQY
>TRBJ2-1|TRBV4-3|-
ASSQLTKKGSYNEQF
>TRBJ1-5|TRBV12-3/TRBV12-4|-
ASSWENQPQH
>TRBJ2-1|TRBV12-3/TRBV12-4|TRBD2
ASSGLASYNEQF
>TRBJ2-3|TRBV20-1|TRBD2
SAIPPGTSGADTQY
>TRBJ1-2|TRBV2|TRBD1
ASSRGQGALNYGYT
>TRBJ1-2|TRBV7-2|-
ASSLEAGWRGYGYT
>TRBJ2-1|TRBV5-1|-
ASSLTAEARSAYNEQF
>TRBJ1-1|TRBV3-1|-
ASSQEVGLNTEAF
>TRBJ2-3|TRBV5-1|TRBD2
ASSLPGPQRGATDTQY
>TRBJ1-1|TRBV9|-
ASSVLDAEAF
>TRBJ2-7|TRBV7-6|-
ASSLEFSYEQY
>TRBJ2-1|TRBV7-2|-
ASSSPLLYNEQF
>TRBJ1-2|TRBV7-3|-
ASSLTGGRGRGYT
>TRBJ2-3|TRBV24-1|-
ATSDPGSGTDTQY
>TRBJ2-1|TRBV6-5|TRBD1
ASSYSLGQGHNEQF
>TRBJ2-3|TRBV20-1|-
SARGRAGSGTDTQY
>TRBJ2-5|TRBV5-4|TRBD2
ASSSRTSLQTQY